This T cell receptor beta chain comes out of a study of neoadjuvant anti-PD-1 for oral cavity cancer. Regarding the study as a whole: Pretreatment Treg/Th17 ratio correlated inversely with post-treatment tumor clonality.

Germline-derived CDR1 and CDR2 are MGHDK and SYGVNS. The CDR3 is 12 amino acids. Trimming took off 4 bases at V and 7 bases at J, with 10 bases between the two ends. In the case of this clone: Its target is unknown.

Clones were read by immunoSEQ multiplex PCR, and TCRdb kept only the in-frame ones, dropping some. The sample holds approximately 13,000 clones, roughly 74% seen once. Described time point: after neoadjuvant nivolumab, at surgical resection. These newly diagnosed stage II-IVA oral cavity squamous cell carcinoma patients had no prior systemic or radiation treatment. This chain uses TRBV25-1 with TRBJ1-2; D is perhaps TRBD1 (6 bases). This receptor was taken from a person between 40 and 85 years old with oral cavity squamous cell carcinoma. Specimen: PBMCs, collected after nivolumab (anti-PD-1) treatment. The chain's CDR3 is CASSAGVIGYTF. CDR3 in DNA: TGTGCCAGCAGTGCAGGGGTCATTGGCTACACCTTC.